This entry is about one T cell receptor (beta chain). Its matching antigen is unknown. This sample stems from a study of cytomegalovirus exposure and HLA in healthy donors. Study conclusions and caveats: About 87% or about 30% of the time was how often most TCR beta V segments were productive, according to an earlier analysis. A missense variant in DCLRE1C was later tied to TCR beta V- and J-gene trimming. Specificity for CMV antigens was confirmed in vitro for three of the CMV-associated chains.

Use of 60 Vbeta and 13 Jbeta primers characterized the PCR. This table comes from immunoSEQ multiplex PCR, and its TCRdb copy is limited to in-frame clones, with some not included. The data show 150,000 to 200,000 clones, around 75% seen once. The CDR3 is made up of 14 amino acids. The V gene's germline CDR1 is SQVTM and CDR2 ANQGSEA. The ends were cut back, 6 bases at V and 0 bases at J, with 14 bases in the middle. The material sequenced was PBMCs. The chain is built from TRBV29-1 and TRBJ1-2, with unresolved D. The receptor comes from a male donor in good health and CMV-seronegative. The CDR3 protein is CSVGRQVSNYGYTF. The CDR3 coding sequence is TGCAGCGTCGGCCGACAAGTCTCTAACTATGGCTACACCTTC.